These T cell receptor beta chains were read from a single sample in a study of blood T cell repertoires in COVID-19. The assay was immunoSEQ multiplex PCR, and TCRdb's table has in-frame clones only and misses some. The sample contains just over 300,000 clones, approximately 83% of which appear only once. The sample consisted of PBMCs or T cells enriched from blood (not recorded which). These receptors were taken from a man aged 30-40 years who had recovered from COVID-19. Each CDR3 is given with its conserved first and last residue. D genes are given only for firm matches. Size tells how often a clone was seen (once, few, many) or the class of an expanded clone, and some rows leave it out.

>NA|TRBJ2-2|TRBD1|TRBV3-1/TRBV3-2
TGTGCCAGCAGGCCCGGGACAGCAGGCACCGGGGAGCTGTTTTTT
CASRPGTAGTGELFF
>NA|TRBJ1-6|NA|TRBV5-4
TGTGCCAGCAGCTTGGATCACAGGGCCTATAATTCACCCCTCCACTTT
CASSLDHRAYNSPLHF
>NA|TRBJ2-1|NA|TRBV9
TGTGCCAGCAGCGTAGCGGGGGACTCCTACAATGAGCAGTTCTTC
CASSVAGDSYNEQFF
>NA|TRBJ1-3|TRBD1|TRBV9
TGTGCCAGCAGCGTAGTTTCCTCTGGACAGGGGCCTGGAAACACCATATATTTT
CASSVVSSGQGPGNTIYF
>NA|TRBJ2-7|NA|TRBV15
TGTGCCACCAGCAGAGCGGGGGAGAGCTACGAGCAGTACTTC
CATSRAGESYEQYF
>NA|TRBJ2-2|NA|TRBV7-2
TGTGCCAGCAGCTTAGTTACACAGGGACGCGGGGAGCTGTTTTTT
CASSLVTQGRGELFF
>NA|TRBJ2-1|TRBD2|TRBV6-6
TGTGCCAGCAGCCAAACAGTAAGCGGGGGTAAGAATGAGCAGTTCTTC
CASSQTVSGGKNEQFF
>NA|TRBJ2-5|TRBD2|TRBV5-5
TGTGCCAGCAGCCCAAATACCAGACTAGCGGCCTGGGGAGAGACCCAGTACTTC
CASSPNTRLAAWGETQYF
>NA|TRBJ2-7|NA|TRBV11-2
TGTGCCAGCAGCTTAGAAGCAGGGGACTACGAGCAGTACTTC
CASSLEAGDYEQYF
>few|TRBJ2-7|TRBD1|TRBV5-1
TGCGCCAGCAGCTCGGTCGGGACAGGGAACGAGCAGTACTTC
CASSSVGTGNEQYF
>NA|TRBJ2-5|TRBD1|TRBV4-1
TGCGCCAGCAGCCGCATCTGGACAGGGATAAGTGAGACCCAGTACTTC
CASSRIWTGISETQYF
>NA|TRBJ2-5|TRBD2|TRBV5-1
TGCGCCAGCAGCTTGGCGGCTAGCGGGGAAGAGACCCAGTACTTC
CASSLAASGEETQYF
>NA|TRBJ2-2|NA|TRBV6-2/TRBV6-3
TGTGCCAGCAGTAAAGACAGGTTGGGGACCGGGGAGCTGTTTTTT
CASSKDRLGTGELFF
>NA|TRBJ1-5|NA|TRBV30
TGTGCCTGGAGTCGCCCCTCCGCGGTTTTGGGCAATCAGCCCCAGCATTTT
CAWSRPSAVLGNQPQHF
>NA|TRBJ2-3|NA|TRBV4-1
TGCGCCAGCAGCCAAGATGCAGTTGGCAGGGGAACAGATACGCAGTATTTT
CASSQDAVGRGTDTQYF
>NA|TRBJ1-1|NA|TRBV5-6
TGTGCCAGCAGCCCGGTGGCAGGGGAAGCTTTCTTT
CASSPVAGEAFF
>NA|TRBJ2-2|NA|TRBV29-1
TGCAGCGTTGGGGCTACGACAGCAATCACCGGGGAGCTGTTTTTT
CSVGATTAITGELFF
>NA|TRBJ1-2|NA|TRBV19
TGTGCCAGTAGTAACAGGGAAATTGGCTACACCTTC
CASSNREIGYTF
>NA|TRBJ2-1|NA|TRBV21-1
TGTGCCAGCAGCAAGGGGGAGCGGGGGTTGAATGAGCAGTTCTTC
CASSKGERGLNEQFF
>NA|TRBJ1-1|TRBD1|TRBV6-4
TGTGCCAGCAGAGCGGACAGGGCGGGCACTGAAGCTTTCTTT
CASRADRAGTEAFF
>NA|TRBJ1-2|NA|TRBV2
TGTGCCAGCAGTGATAGTTCCCAACGCTACACCTTC
CASSDSSQRYTF
>NA|TRBJ1-5|NA|TRBV6-5
TGTGCCAGCAGGCAAAAAAGGGGGGGGGCAGGACCCCAGCATTTT
CASRQKRGGAGPQHF
>NA|TRBJ2-5|TRBD1|TRBV6-5
TGTGCCAGCAGTTCCGGGACAGGGGTATTCAAGAGGGCCCAGTACTTC
CASSSGTGVFKRAQYF
>NA|TRBJ2-2|TRBD1|TRBV6-4
TGTGCCAGCAGTGAAAGGTGGACAGGGGGTTTTCCCGGGGAGCTGTTTTTT
CASSERWTGGFPGELFF
>NA|TRBJ1-4|NA|TRBV18
TGTGCCAGCTCACCTTACGACCAGGGCACTAATGAAAAACTGTTTTTT
CASSPYDQGTNEKLFF
>NA|TRBJ2-7|NA|TRBV3-1/TRBV3-2
TGTGCCAGCAGCCGAACCGGGACGGGACACTACGAGCAGTACTTC
CASSRTGTGHYEQYF
>NA|TRBJ1-5|NA|TRBV4-3
TGCGCCAGCAGCCAAGATTCGGGGAAGCGGAATCAGCCCCAGCATTTT
CASSQDSGKRNQPQHF
>NA|TRBJ2-5|NA|TRBV29-1
TGCAGCGTCGCAGTTCAGGGGGGTCGAGAGACCCAGTACTTC
CSVAVQGGRETQYF
>NA|TRBJ1-5|NA|TRBV3-1/TRBV3-2
TGTGCCAGCAGCCAAGTGGGCCGAAATCAGCCCCAGCATTTT
CASSQVGRNQPQHF
>once|TRBJ2-1|TRBD2|TRBV19
TGTGCCAGTAGTATAGGGCTAGCGGGGTACAATGAGCAGTTCTTC
CASSIGLAGYNEQFF
>NA|TRBJ2-7|NA|TRBV2
TGTGCCAGCAGTGAAGCTGGGAGCACCTTCTACGAGCAGTACTTC
CASSEAGSTFYEQYF
>NA|TRBJ2-7|NA|TRBV12-3/TRBV12-4
TGTGCCAGCGGGGGGTCCTCCTACGAGCAGTACTTC
CASGGSSYEQYF
>NA|TRBJ1-6|NA|TRBV5-6
TGTGCCAGCAGCCTACAACAGGGCCCCTATAATTCACCCCTCCACTTT
CASSLQQGPYNSPLHF
>NA|TRBJ1-1|NA|TRBV10-3
TGTGCCATCAGTGGCCCCGGGAACACTGAAGCTTTCTTT
CAISGPGNTEAFF
>NA|TRBJ1-2|TRBD1|TRBV7-9
TGTGCCAGCAGCTTAAGCGGGACAGGGGCCTACACCTTC
CASSLSGTGAYTF
>once|TRBJ2-7|TRBD1|TRBV11-2
TGTGCCAGCAGCCGGGGACAGGACTACGAGCAGTACTTC
CASSRGQDYEQYF
>NA|TRBJ2-7|TRBD1|TRBV5-4
TGTGCCAGCAGCTCCCAGGGGGTCTACGAGCAGTACTTC
CASSSQGVYEQYF
>NA|TRBJ2-5|TRBD1|TRBV7-9
TGTGCCAGCAGCACCGACAGGGCTCGAGAGACCCAGTACTTC
CASSTDRARETQYF
>NA|TRBJ2-7|TRBD1|TRBV14
TGTGCCAGCAGCCAAGAAGGGACAGGGAAGTACTTC
CASSQEGTGKYF
>NA|TRBJ2-5|NA|TRBV7-3
TGTGCCAGCAGCTTACTTACTCTCCTAGCTAGCGAGGGGGAGACCCAGTACTTC
CASSLLTLLASEGETQYF
>NA|TRBJ1-5|NA|TRBV30
TGTGCCTGGAGTGTACTCCCGGGTCAGCCCCAGCATTTT
CAWSVLPGQPQHF
>NA|TRBJ2-2|TRBD1|TRBV5-1
TGCGCCAGCAGCGGCAACCGGGACAGCACTTCGAACACCGGGGAGCTGTTTTTT
CASSGNRDSTSNTGELFF
>NA|TRBJ1-2|NA|TRBV30
TGTGCCTGGAGTCCAAATGGGCGCTATGGCTACACCTTC
CAWSPNGRYGYTF
>NA|TRBJ1-2|NA|TRBV12-3/TRBV12-4
TGTGCCAGCAGTTTCTCCCGGGCTAGCGGCTACACCTTC
CASSFSRASGYTF
>NA|TRBJ2-1|NA|TRBV9
TGTGCCAGCAGCCTCCAGGGGAGCTCCTACAATGAGCAGTTCTTC
CASSLQGSSYNEQFF
>few|TRBJ1-2|TRBD1|TRBV5-4
TGTGCCAGCAGCTTAGACCCGGGACAGGGGATCGGTAAGGATGGCTACACCTTC
CASSLDPGQGIGKDGYTF
>NA|TRBJ2-2|TRBD2|TRBV2
TGTGCCAGCAGTTCCGGGGGGAGGAACGGGGAGCTGTTTTTT
CASSSGGRNGELFF
>NA|TRBJ1-6|NA|TRBV6-4
TGTGCCAGCAGTTCAGGAAATGAAAATTCACCCCTCCACTTT
CASSSGNENSPLHF
>NA|TRBJ1-1|TRBD1|TRBV5-4
TGTGCCAGCAGCCACCGGGACAGGGTTGGCACTGAAGCTTTCTTT
CASSHRDRVGTEAFF
>NA|TRBJ2-1|NA|TRBV11-2
TGTGCCAGCAGCTCACCACTAGGAGTGATCGGCAATGAGCAGTTCTTC
CASSSPLGVIGNEQFF
>NA|TRBJ2-2|NA|TRBV7-3
TGTGCCAGCAGCTTGGGAGTTTCGAACACCGGGGAGCTGTTTTTT
CASSLGVSNTGELFF
>NA|TRBJ2-6|TRBD1|TRBV29-1
TGCAGCGTTGGACAGGGCGGGCCTGGGGCCAACGTCCTGACTTTC
CSVGQGGPGANVLTF
>NA|TRBJ1-2|TRBD1|TRBV19
TGTGCCAGTAGTGGGACAGGGATGTTCTATGGCTACACCTTC
CASSGTGMFYGYTF
>NA|TRBJ1-3|TRBD1|TRBV30
TGTGCCTGGAGTGTACTGGGACAGGGGAAGGGAAACACCATATATTTT
CAWSVLGQGKGNTIYF
>few|TRBJ1-6|NA|TRBV5-8
TGTGCCAGCAGCTTCGCGGGATCTGGTTCACCCCTCCACTTT
CASSFAGSGSPLHF
>NA|TRBJ2-6|NA|TRBV4-1
TGCGCCAGCAGCCAGGGCAGGGGTTCTGGGGCCAACGTCCTGACTTTC
CASSQGRGSGANVLTF
>NA|TRBJ1-2|NA|TRBV6-1
TGTGCCAGCAGTGAACCCGGACACCTCTATGGCTACACCTTC
CASSEPGHLYGYTF